Presented here are 25 T cell receptor beta chains from one specimen sequenced in a study of T cells in Graves' hyperthyroidism and ophthalmopathy. RNA transcripts provided the source from which TCR beta CDR3 regions were amplified. TCR CDR3 regions were first amplified by RT-PCR with HTBI primers. TCRdb reanalysed the multiplex PCR reads using MiXCR and keeps one entry per CDR3 protein. The repertoire holds over 650,000 distinct CDR3 sequences, with over 40% as singletons. Sequencing used peripheral blood or thyroid tissue (not recorded which). These receptors were taken from an adult man with Graves' disease, either hyperthyroidism or ophthalmopathy (not recorded which).

V is TRBV9 and J is TRBJ2-6; tentatively, D is TRBD1 (5 bases). CDR3 length equals 16 residues. Trimming removed 0 bases from V and 3 bases from J, with 10 bases in between. CDR1 is SGDLS, CDR2 YYNGEE, per germline. In DNA form, the CDR3 reads TGTGCCAGCAGCGTAGTTGGGGCTGGTGGGGCCAACGTCCTGACTTTC. Its translation: CASSVVGAGGANVLTF.

This clonotype was detected ten times or more. The chain links TRBV24-1 to TRBJ1-4; D is ambiguous. V was cut by 3 bases and J by 5 bases, with 6 bases left in between. In germline, CDR1 is KGHDR, CDR2 SFDVKD. The CDR3 loop spans 13 amino acids. For the CDR3, the DNA is TGTGCCACCAGTGATAGGCGCAATGAAAAACTGTTTTTT. Its protein product is CATSDRRNEKLFF.

The gene calls are TRBV7-9 and TRBJ2-1, with D tentatively TRBD2 (5 bases). Trimming took off 2 bases at V and 8 bases at J, with 10 bases between the two ends. Germline CDR1 is SEHNR and CDR2 is FQNEAQ (reference sequence). The CDR3 loop spans 13 amino acids. DNA of the CDR3: TGTGCCAGCAGCTTACGGGGAGACGATGAGCAGTTCTTC. Residues: CASSLRGDDEQFF.

As concerns this clonotype: It is unclear where the CDR3 begins or ends on the DNA, so no DNA is shown, and the CDR3 is as TCRdb lists it. The gene calls are TRBV7-9 and TRBJ2-7; the table assigns TRBD2, which was not confirmed against the DNA. From germline, CDR1 is SEHNR and CDR2 FQNEAQ (reference sequence). The CDR3 has 16 residues if both end residues are counted. Here the CDR3 reads CASSFYICSARGTQYF.

Remarks on this clonotype: A single base separates this from a much larger clone, so it may be a read error. The rearrangement links TRBV7-2 to TRBJ1-6; D ambiguous. Germline loops: CDR1 SGHTA, CDR2 FQGNSA. V lost 8 bases and J 2 bases, leaving 10 bases between the germline ends. The CDR3 spans 14 residues. CDR3 bases: TGTGCCAGCGTGGCCGGGGCCTATAATTCACCCCTCCACTTT. This codes for CASVAGAYNSPLHF.

In this sample, this clonotype turned up many times. This chain links TRBV24-1 with TRBJ1-5; TRBD1 is a possible D gene (5 bases). Germline CDR1 and CDR2: KGHDR and SFDVKD. V gave up 9 bases and J gave up 0 bases, with 20 bases separating them. The CDR3 has 17 residues. CDR3 DNA: TGTGCCACCTCGAGGGAACAGGTCTTTTATAGCAATCAGCCCCAGCATTTT. Translated, it gives CATSREQVFYSNQPQHF.

This chain uses TRBV7-8 with TRBJ1-5, with D perhaps TRBD1 (6 bases). This CDR3 comprises 15 residues. V was shortened by 1 base and J by 2 bases, with 9 bases between the two germline ends. Per the germline V gene, CDR1 is SGHVS and CDR2 is FQNEAQ. The CDR3 spells CASSLDRAGNQPQHF. CDR3 nucleotide sequence: TGTGCCAGCAGCTTAGACAGGGCCGGCAATCAGCCCCAGCATTTT.

This clonotype was recorded a few times. The chain links TRBV5-1 to TRBJ2-2; 7 positions match TRBD1. The germline gives CDR1 SGHRS, CDR2 YFSETQ. Losses at the gene ends were 4 bases for V and 1 base for J; bases not matched to a gene: 4. The CDR3 length is 15 residues. The CDR3 is CASSDRTGNTGELFF. The CDR3 region has the DNA TGCGCCAGCAGCGATCGGACAGGGAACACCGGGGAGCTGTTTTTT.

This rearrangement joins TRBV7-9 to TRBJ1-5; D perhaps matches TRBD1 (5 bases). Trimming cost V 0 bases and J 7 bases, with 16 bases left between them. This CDR3 has 16 residues. CDR1 and CDR2 from the germline V gene are SEHNR and FQNEAQ (reference sequence). CDR3 nucleotide sequence: TGTGCCAGCAGCTTAGCGGGTGTAGGGGCCAACCAGCCCCAGCATTTT. As protein: CASSLAGVGANQPQHF.

The gene calls are TRBV29-1 and TRBJ1-2; 8 bases line up with TRBD1. Per germline, CDR1 SQVTM and CDR2 ANQGSEA. The V and J ends lost 8 bases and 14 bases, in that order; junction bases with no gene match: 10. The CDR3 is 10 amino acids. Here the CDR3 reads CSSLGTGPTF. The CDR3 coding sequence is TGCAGCAGTTTAGGGACAGGTCCTACCTTC.

This clonotype turned up a few times. The V and J genes are TRBV20-1 and TRBJ1-3; D gene ambiguous. Germline assignment: CDR1 DFQATT and CDR2 SNEGSKA (reference sequence). V was cut by 0 bases and J by 0 bases, with 12 bases left in between. The CDR3 consists of 16 residues. The CDR3 loop is CSARDSTTSSGNTIYF. As DNA, the CDR3 is TGCAGTGCTAGAGATTCCACGACCTCCTCTGGAAACACCATATATTTT.

The chain has TRBV5-1 and TRBJ2-7; 9 bases are shared with TRBD1. Germline V gene lookup returns CDR1 SGHRS and CDR2 YFSETQ. V trimming: 4 bases; J trimming: 5 bases; junction bases outside the gene matches: 10. This CDR3 region has 15 residues. The CDR3 here is CASSPAMRTGDEQYF. Here the CDR3 DNA reads TGCGCCAGCAGCCCCGCGATGAGGACAGGGGACGAGCAGTACTTC.

The genes are TRBV7-2 and TRBJ2-7; D may be TRBD1 or TRBD2 (6 bases each). Between the trimmed V and J ends, which lost 2 bases and 0 bases, there was a span of 14 bases. Germline CDR1 SGHTA, CDR2 FQGNSA. CDR3 length equals 16 residues. The CDR3 bases are TGTGCCAGCAGCTTATTGGAGGGGGTGAGCTCCTACGAGCAGTACTTC. Translation: CASSLLEGVSSYEQYF.

The CDR3: CSARAGGRDSPLHF. As DNA, the CDR3 is TGCAGTGCTAGAGCGGGTGGGAGGGATTCACCCCTCCACTTT. The rearrangement links TRBV20-1 to TRBJ1-6; unclear D gene. Trimming pared 1 base from V and 8 bases from J, leaving 12 bases between. The V gene's germline CDR1 is DFQATT and CDR2 SNEGSKA (reference sequence). There are 14 residues in the CDR3.

The rearrangement links TRBV19 to TRBJ1-5, with unresolved D. Between the trimmed V and J ends, which lost 3 bases and 4 bases, there was a span of 13 bases. Looked up from germline, CDR1 is LNHDA and CDR2 is SQIVND (reference sequence). The CDR3 contains 15 residues. Here the CDR3 DNA reads TGTGCCAGTAGTATTCCGGGCGCTCCTAATCAGCCCCAGCATTTT. Encoded protein: CASSIPGAPNQPQHF. Full variable domain (missing parts from reference TRBV19 and TRBJ1-5): DGGITQSPKYLFRKEGQNVTLSCEQNLNHDAMYWYRQDPGQGLRLIYYSQIVNDFQKGDIAEGYSVSREKKESFPLTVTSAQKNPTAFYLCASSIPGAPNQPQHFGDGTRLSIL.

This chain uses TRBV4-3 with TRBJ1-4, with TRBD1 as a possible D gene (6 bases). Germline values: CDR1 LGHNA, CDR2 YSLEER. Between the trimmed V and J ends, which lost 0 bases and 5 bases, there was a span of 10 bases. The CDR3 length is 15 residues. The CDR3 bases are TGCGCCAGCAGCCAAGATGGGGGGGGCAATGAAAAACTGTTTTTT. It codes for CASSQDGGGNEKLFF.

The V gene is TRBV9, the J gene TRBJ1-3; the D is unclear. Trimming removed 3 bases at V and 1 base at J, with 5 bases between. The V gene's germline CDR1 is SGDLS and CDR2 YYNGEE. This CDR3 comprises 13 residues. CDR3 residues: CASSAPSGNTIYF. Here the CDR3 DNA reads TGTGCCAGCAGCGCGCCTTCTGGAAACACCATATATTTT.

This clonotype was counted many times. This sequence joins TRBV7-8 and TRBJ1-3, with D perhaps matching TRBD1 (5 bases). Deletions cut 0 bases from V and 8 bases from J, with 8 bases between. The CDR3 has 13 amino acids. CDR1 is SGHVS and CDR2 is FQNEAQ in the germline V gene. The CDR3 DNA sequence: TGTGCCAGCAGCTTAGCCAGGGCGGACACCATATATTTT. Amino acid sequence: CASSLARADTIYF.

The chain uses TRBV20-1 and TRBJ2-5; 10 positions agree with TRBD2. V was clipped by 3 bases and J by 8 bases; unmatched bases: 12. CDR1 is DFQATT and CDR2 is SNEGSKA in the germline V gene (reference sequence). This CDR3 has 15 residues. The CDR3 nucleotides are TGCAGTGCTAGTGGCCTAGGAGCTAGCGGGAGTACCCAGTACTTC. It translates to CSASGLGASGSTQYF.

This clonotype was seen more than once but under ten times. The chain has TRBV10-3 and TRBJ1-5, with 8 bases identical to TRBD1. This CDR3 region has 15 residues. V gave up 4 bases and J gave up 1 base; unmatched junction bases: 3. Germline V gene sequence: CDR1 ENHRY, CDR2 SYGVKD. The CDR3 DNA reads as TGTGCCATCAGTGCCGACAGGGGAAGCAATCAGCCCCAGCATTTT. The encoded protein is CAISADRGSNQPQHF.

The table lists this clonotype with a few counts. J is TRBJ2-7 and V is TRBV10-2; possibly TRBD2 for D (6 bases). Germline CDR1 and CDR2: WSHSY and SAAADI. This CDR3 contains 17 residues. Trimming stripped 0 bases from V and 1 base from J, with 16 bases between. CDR3 DNA: TGCGCCAGCAGTGAGTCGACTCAGCGGGTCAGATCCTACGAGCAGTACTTC. This translates into CASSESTQRVRSYEQYF.

The rearrangement links TRBV12-3 or TRBV12-4 to TRBJ1-1; 8 nucleotides match TRBD1. The CDR3 sequence is 13 residues long. After removal of 6 bases from V and 10 bases from J, the junction contained 10 bases not matched to a gene. For the CDR3, the DNA is TGTGCCAGCAGCTCAGAGGACAGGGTTCGAGCTTTCTTT. It specifies CASSSEDRVRAFF.

In this sample, this clonotype turned up once. Possible read error: a much larger clone is one base away. Without the conserved terminal phenylalanine or tryptophan, this CDR3 likely stems from a read error. The chain couples TRBV20-1 to TRBJ1-1, with a tentative D call TRBD1 (6 bases). Per germline, CDR1 DFQATT and CDR2 SNEGSKA (reference sequence). The CDR3 runs to 12 residues. V lost 3 bases and J lost 3, with 8 bases in between. The CDR3 reads CSASRGDTEAFL. The CDR3 coding sequence is TGCAGTGCTAGTAGGGGGGACACTGAAGCTTTCCTT.

Concerning this clonotype: This may be a read error: a much more frequent sequence differs by one nucleotide. This chain connects TRBV7-9 to TRBJ2-7; TRBD1 is a possible D gene (5 bases). Germline-derived CDR1 and CDR2 are SEHNR and FQNEAQ (reference sequence). Trimming shortened V by 5 bases and J by 5 bases, and 10 bases separated the two germline ends. CDR3 length: 12 amino acids. CDR3 sequence: CASSVAGNEQYF. For the CDR3, the DNA is TGTGCCAGCAGCGTCGCAGGGAACGAGCAGTACTTC.

This clonotype was observed a handful of times. The J gene is TRBJ2-7, the V gene TRBV5-1; 9 bases are shared with TRBD1. This CDR3 has 15 residues. J was trimmed by 2 bases and V by 4 bases; bases with no gene match: 7. Germline CDR1 reads SGHRS; CDR2 reads YFSETQ. CDR3: CASSVGQGLTYEQYF. The CDR3, as DNA: TGCGCCAGCAGCGTGGGACAGGGACTAACCTACGAGCAGTACTTC.